This T cell receptor (beta chain) was profiled in a study of vaccination and CD4 T cells after COVID-19. The germline CDR1 and CDR2 sequences are SGHTA and FQGNSA. CDR3 length: 16 amino acids. The V and J ends lost 8 bases and 3 bases, in that order; junction bases with no gene match: 15. TCRdb called the PCR reads again in MiXCR, with one record for every CDR3 protein. Here the sample spans more than 12,000 distinct CDR3 sequences, 69% being singletons. This clonotype was observed a single time. This receptor was taken from a human donor who had recovered from COVID-19. The sequencing used CD4+ T cells from blood, collected after SARS-CoV-2 vaccination. The chain employs TRBV7-2 and TRBJ2-5; 7 bases match TRBD1. The CDR3 is CASGIWWDSRKETQYF. The CDR3 nucleotides are TGTGCCAGCGGCATTTGGTGGGACAGCCGGAAAGAGACCCAGTACTTC. Variable domain in full (rest from reference TRBV7-2 and TRBJ2-5): GAGVSQSPSNKVTEKGKDVELRCDPISGHTALYWYRQSLGQGLEFLIYFQGNSAPDKSGLPSDRFSAERTGGSVSTLTIQRTQQEDSAVYLCASGIWWDSRKETQYFGPGTRLLVL.